This record looks at one T cell receptor beta chain sequence and its context. What antigen it recognizes has not been identified. Base qualities are missing; no much larger clone stands one base away. The germline V gene sets CDR1 to SQVTM and CDR2 to ANQGSEA. The germline V and J ends show losses of 1 base and 1 base respectively, and no gene match explains 10 bases of the junction. The CDR3 numbers 17 residues from cysteine through phenylalanine. The sequence is cut down to CDR3 DNA, 51 bases in frame from base 1. Libraries were built with the immunoSEQ multiplex PCR assay. Genomic DNA was extracted from the sorted cells, and Adaptive Biotechnologies' automated high-throughput method was used to sequence the TCR beta V, D and J regions. A two-step, bias-controlled multiplex PCR was used to amplify the CDR3 regions. Amplified TCR beta libraries were sequenced on an Illumina instrument. The study's own analysis went as follows. Demultiplexed reads were processed to lower amplification and sequencing bias, and the IMGT database was used to assign CDR3 sequences to gene families. ImmunoSEQ software version 2.0 was used to analyze the repertoire data. Out-of-frame sequences and sequences with stop codons in the CDR3 were removed from clonotype lists. Any clonotype with a frequency under 0.01% was left out, since that frequency corresponded to less than one cell. Richness was computed as observed richness divided by input cell number, and evenness as Shannon entropy divided by log observed richness. Repertoire diversity and similarity between time points were quantified using Simpson diversity and Morisita-Horn overlap indices. Each clonotype was placed into one of four groups: dominant (>1%), sub-dominant (0.5-0.99%), low abundance (0.1-0.49%) or lowest abundance (<0.1%). A germline index was derived by subtracting total nucleotide additions from total CDR3 length and dividing the result by total CDR3 length. The immuneACCESS repertoire file appears here via TCRdb, limited to in-frame rearrangements. These files lack a portion of the clones; in checked studies, under half of the deficit traces to unresolved V genes, and the cause of the others is not known. D and trimming come from the DNA, and the V and J calls and clone size come from that table. Here the sample has some 46,000 clones; about 88% occur a single time. Clones ranked in the top ten supply around 0.78% of the sample.

The sample originates from a study of memory CD8 T cells in hepatitis C reinfection (dated by TCRdb to about 2017). Describing the broader study: Of the five donors, three spontaneously resolved two consecutive HCV infections, and two cleared a primary infection but developed chronic infection after reinfection. A case counted as HCV reinfection when an HCV RNA test came back positive after two negative tests taken at least 60 days apart. Late or post reinfection samples were obtained 12 to 24 weeks after detection of reinfection. The study tracked the TCR beta repertoire of virus-specific CD8 T cells longitudinally across an HCV reinfection episode in five donors. Between the late 2000s and the early 2010s, five reinfection cases that had stored pre-reinfection samples were identified. In the reinfection study, participants with a resolved prior HCV infection were followed up every 3 months. Findings and caveats that apply to the study as a whole: With only five donors, the study could not reach definitive conclusions about public clonotypes linked to secondary clearance.

The sample's time point label, decoded: late/post reinfection, 12 to 24 weeks after detection. TCR sequencing was performed on the sorted cells directly ex vivo, without any in vitro expansion beforehand. Donors were people who inject drugs enrolled in the Montreal Acute Hepatitis C Cohort Study (HEPCO) in Canada. As controls, total naive CD8 T cells were sorted as viable CD3+ CD8+ CD45RO- cells from a couple of donors at all three reinfection time points. Before sorting, cryopreserved peripheral blood mononuclear cells were thawed and used as the source for purifying CD8 T cells. The MACS CD8+ T cell Isolation Kit was used to enrich CD8 T cells through negative selection. Cells were sorted on a BD FACSAria II sorter running FACSDiva software, and FlowJo was used to analyze the data.

Material for sequencing was naive CD8+ T cells sorted from blood. The cell subset or site label, as the study defines it: total naive CD8+CD45RO- T cells. The receptor was derived from a man aged 18 to 29 with hepatitis C virus infection. The rearrangement joined TRBV29-1 to TRBJ1-1; 9 nucleotides in the junction match TRBD1. Here the CDR3 is given as CSVEGGLTGGENTEAFF. The DNA reads as follows: TGCAGCGTTGAAGGTGGGCTTACAGGGGGCGAGAACACTGAAGCTTTCTTT.